This T cell receptor beta chain was profiled in a study of beta chain features in type 1 diabetes. There are a few counts of this clone. Every isolated RNA sample was fully reverse transcribed, so sequencing captured expressed TCRB transcripts. Some clones are missing from TCRdb's copy, which holds only in-frame ones; the method was immunoSEQ multiplex PCR. The sample lists over 120,000 clones; more than 9% were seen once. The sequence derives from a man between 18 and 35 years old in good health. Sequenced: naive CD4+ T cells from blood.

The CDR3 nucleotides are TGTGCCAGCACCAAAAACCGGGGGGCCGCCTACGAGCAGTACTTC. This codes for CASTKNRGAAYEQYF. J is TRBJ2-7 and V is TRBV6-5; a possible D gene is TRBD2 (7 bases). The ends were cut back, 7 bases at V and 2 bases at J, with 18 bases in the middle. In germline, CDR1 is MNHEY, CDR2 SVGAGI. CDR3 length equals 15 residues.